A selection of T cell receptor beta chains follows, all from one sample in a study of beta chain bispecific antibodies for T cell cancers. These receptors lack a known antigen. A single record per CDR3 protein comes from TCRdb applying MiXCR to the 5' RACE reads. The sample holds over 20,000 distinct CDR3 sequences, less than 3% seen once. Material: healthy donor T cells cultured with leukemia cells. The source of these receptors is a human donor in good health. Some clones in this sample may be carry-over from other donors' samples. Both conserved end residues are part of each CDR3. Each record gives: J gene, D gene, V gene, clone size, CDR3 protein, CDR3 DNA. The D gene is left open where the match is weak. Size is stated for part of the rows, as once, few or many counts, or as a class when the clone is expanded.

TRBJ1-5	-	TRBV12-3/TRBV12-4	many	CASGVKGMVSNQPQHF	TGTGCCAGCGGGGTAAAAGGGATGGTCAGCAATCAGCCCCAGCATTTT
TRBJ2-7	-	TRBV5-1	many	CASSLDPEGGYEQYF	TGCGCCAGCAGCTTGGATCCAGAGGGGGGCTACGAGCAGTACTTC
TRBJ2-2	-	TRBV20-1	many	CSAVPLDSTGELFF	TGCAGTGCAGTCCCCCTGGACAGCACCGGGGAGCTGTTTTTT
TRBJ2-2	TRBD1	TRBV11-3	many	CASSSLGTGGMTGELFF	TGTGCCAGCAGCTCGCTCGGGACAGGGGGCATGACCGGGGAGCTGTTTTTT
TRBJ2-3	-	TRBV2	many	CASKTVYTDTQYF	TGTGCCAGCAAGACAGTGTACACAGATACGCAGTATTTT
TRBJ1-1	-	TRBV29-1	many	CSVEGSEAEAFF	TGCAGCGTTGAAGGTAGCGAGGCTGAAGCTTTCTTT
TRBJ1-1	TRBD1	TRBV5-6	many	CASSLTGGITEAFF	TGTGCCAGCAGCTTGACAGGGGGGATCACTGAAGCTTTCTTT
TRBJ2-7	TRBD1	TRBV5-1	-	CASSLDRGFGEQYF	TGCGCCAGCAGCTTGGACAGGGGATTCGGCGAGCAGTACTTC
TRBJ2-2	TRBD1	TRBV20-1	many	CSARKEQGAGELFF	TGCAGTGCTAGAAAGGAACAGGGGGCCGGGGAGCTGTTTTTT
TRBJ2-7	TRBD2	TRBV11-2	medium-sized	CASSQGSGGPLSYEQYF	TGTGCCAGCAGCCAGGGTAGCGGGGGGCCTCTCTCCTACGAGCAGTACTTC
TRBJ2-5	-	TRBV27	many	CASSRQNQETQYF	TGTGCCAGCAGTCGACAGAACCAAGAGACCCAGTACTTC
TRBJ2-7	TRBD1	TRBV6-2/TRBV6-3	-	CASRQPGQGSSYEQYF	TGTGCCAGCAGACAACCGGGACAGGGAAGCTCCTACGAGCAGTACTTC
TRBJ2-7	-	TRBV19	few	CASSQGNEQYF	TGTGCCAGTAGTCAGGGGAACGAGCAGTACTTC
TRBJ2-5	-	TRBV5-4	-	CASSVGLDQETQYF	TGTGCCAGCAGCGTCGGGTTAGACCAAGAGACCCAGTACTTC
TRBJ2-5	-	TRBV5-1	few	CASSLPDGPSQETQYF	TGCGCCAGCAGCTTACCGGACGGGCCATCCCAAGAGACCCAGTACTTC
TRBJ1-5	-	TRBV21-1	medium-sized	CASSRTGYYQPQHF	TGTGCCAGCAGCAGAACAGGGTACTATCAGCCCCAGCATTTT
TRBJ2-3	-	TRBV2	many	CASSSLGSTDTQYF	TGTGCCAGCAGCTCCCTGGGGAGCACAGATACGCAGTATTTT
TRBJ2-1	-	TRBV3-1	many	CASSQEPRALYNEQFF	TGTGCCAGCAGCCAAGAACCGAGAGCACTTTACAATGAGCAGTTCTTC
TRBJ2-7	TRBD1	TRBV7-9	many	CASSRRPGQTAHYEQYF	TGTGCCAGCAGCCGTCGACCGGGACAGACAGCCCACTACGAGCAGTACTTC
TRBJ1-2	-	TRBV28	many	CASSFQGLGWGYTF	TGTGCCAGCAGTTTCCAGGGGCTAGGTTGGGGCTACACCTTC
TRBJ2-2	TRBD2	TRBV28	many	CASSSPTSGGNTGELFF	TGTGCCAGCAGTTCACCGACTAGCGGGGGGAACACCGGGGAGCTGTTTTTT
TRBJ1-6	-	TRBV6-1	few	CASSEVVAPSPLHF	TGTGCCAGCAGTGAAGTAGTGGCCCCCTCGCCCCTCCACTTT
TRBJ2-2	-	TRBV11-2	many	CASSLAGGELFF	TGTGCCAGCAGCTTAGCAGGCGGGGAGCTGTTTTTT
TRBJ2-1	TRBD2	TRBV6-2/TRBV6-3	many	CASSYGLAGSNEQFF	TGTGCCAGCAGTTACGGACTAGCGGGGAGCAATGAGCAGTTCTTC
TRBJ2-3	-	TRBV18	many	CASSPRGDDSSGIVTDTQYF	TGTGCCAGCTCACCAAGAGGGGACGACAGTTCTGGGATTGTCACAGATACGCAGTATTTT
TRBJ1-2	-	TRBV6-6	many	CASSLTPGFLTF	TGTGCCAGCAGCCTCACCCCGGGGTTTCTCACCTTC
TRBJ2-3	TRBD2	TRBV14	many	CASRDGTSPTDTQYF	TGTGCCAGCAGGGACGGGACTAGCCCCACAGATACGCAGTATTTT